Shown below are 12 T cell receptor beta chains from a single sample sequenced in a study of radiotherapy plus CTLA-4 blockade in lung cancer. Method: immunoSEQ multiplex PCR; TCRdb's copy keeps in-frame clones and lacks some. Of roughly 98,000 clones detected, approximately 85% appear once; the ten largest clones hold about 3.5%. This material consisted of peripheral blood, taken from a patient treated with radiotherapy plus ipilimumab. The receptors shown here come from a human donor with non-small cell lung cancer who had a partial response to radiotherapy plus ipilimumab.

The chain carries TRBV28 and TRBJ2-3, with a weak D call TRBD2 (6 bases). V was trimmed by 6 bases and J by 0 bases, leaving 13 bases between them. The CDR3 covers 15 residues. Germline V gives CDR1 MDHEN, CDR2 SYDVKM. In DNA, the CDR3 is TGTGCCAGCAGCCCAGACGGAGGGAGCACAGATACGCAGTATTTT. This sequence encodes CASSPDGGSTDTQYF. The full variable domain, with the rest looked up from reference TRBV28 and TRBJ2-3, is DVKVTQSSRYLVKRTGEKVFLECVQDMDHENMFWYRQDPGLGLRLIYFSYDVKMKEKGDIPEGYSVSREKKERFSLILESASTNQTSMYLCASSPDGGSTDTQYFGPGTRLTVL.

The chain combines TRBV23-1 with TRBJ2-7, with D perhaps TRBD1 (5 bases). TRBV23-1 carries the ORF label, with uncertain function. The CDR3 totals 13 residues. Trimming shortened V by 4 bases and J by 0 bases, and 7 bases separated the two germline ends. The CDR3 nucleotides read TGCGCCAGCAGTCTGGGGCCCTCCTACGAGCAGTACTTC. Amino acids: CASSLGPSYEQYF.

The rearrangement uses TRBV7-3 and TRBJ2-1; 15 bases match TRBD2. Germline V gene data show CDR1 as SGHTA and CDR2 as FQGTGA. CDR3 size: 15 residues. The ends lost 7 bases at V and 7 bases at J; junction bases unmatched: 5. CDR3 nucleotides: TGTGCCAGCACCGCCGGGACTAGCGGGAGGAATGAGCAGTTCTTC. Translation: CASTAGTSGRNEQFF.

This clone occurred once. The chain combines TRBV15 with TRBJ2-7, with D maybe TRBD2 (7 bases). V shed 1 base and J shed 2 bases, with 9 bases lying between them. Germline CDR1 LNHNV, CDR2 YYDKDF (reference sequence). The CDR3 contains 14 residues. CDR3 bases: TGTGCCACCAGCAGAGGGGAGGGGGCCTACGAGCAGTACTTC. Translating it yields CATSRGEGAYEQYF.

The CDR3 DNA sequence: TGTGCCAGCAGCTTAGGGGGAGTTGGTGGAGATACGCAGTATTTT. Protein: CASSLGGVGGDTQYF. This chain connects TRBV11-3 to TRBJ2-3, with a tentative D call TRBD2 (5 bases). V lost 1 base and J 5 bases, leaving 13 bases between the germline ends. Germline V lookup: CDR1 SGHNT, CDR2 YENEEA. CDR3 length: 15 amino acids.

This clone was seen just once. The J gene is TRBJ2-5, the V gene TRBV11-1; D not certain. CDR1 and CDR2 from the germline V gene are SGHAT and FQDESV (reference sequence). V was cut by 0 bases and J by 4 bases, with 9 bases left in between. This CDR3 is 14 amino acids long. The DNA for the CDR3 is TGTGCCAGCAGCTTAGCTGGGTCAGGAGAGACCCAGTACTTC. Protein sequence: CASSLAGSGETQYF.

Here the CDR3 DNA reads TGTGCCATCAGCGGGTACAATGAGCAGTTCTTC. It specifies CAISGYNEQFF. This chain links TRBV10-3 with TRBJ2-1; D is unresolved. The CDR3 covers 11 residues. Deletions cut 6 bases from V and 4 bases from J, with 4 bases between. CDR1 is ENHRY, CDR2 SYGVKD, per germline.

This clone appeared a few times. This chain uses TRBV11-2 with TRBJ1-1, with D maybe TRBD1 (5 bases). Per germline, CDR1 SGHAT and CDR2 FQNNGV. The CDR3 extends over 15 amino acids. Deletions cut 5 bases from V and 1 base from J, with 14 bases between. The CDR3 sequence: CASSQRNGGNTEAFF. In nucleotides, the CDR3 is TGTGCCAGCAGCCAGCGAAACGGGGGGAACACTGAAGCTTTCTTT.

This clone is a singleton in its sample. This chain uses TRBV7-6 with TRBJ2-5; 10 bases are a match to TRBD1. Per germline, CDR1 SGHVS and CDR2 FNYEAQ. The CDR3 consists of 16 residues. V shed 7 bases, J shed 5 bases, and the junction held 13 bases outside the gene matches. In DNA form, the CDR3 reads TGTGCCAGCACCAAACTCGACAGGGGGCCAGGGGAGACCCAGTACTTC. Encoded protein: CASTKLDRGPGETQYF.

This clone was observed a single time. The chain employs TRBV28 and TRBJ2-7; D gene ambiguous. Between the trimmed V and J ends, which lost 4 bases and 2 bases, there was a span of 9 bases. Germline assignment: CDR1 MDHEN and CDR2 SYDVKM. The CDR3 covers 13 residues. DNA for the CDR3: TGTGCCAGCAGTTCCACAGTGCCCTACGAGCAGTACTTC. Translated, it gives CASSSTVPYEQYF. The variable domain in full, completed from reference TRBV28 and TRBJ2-7, reads DVKVTQSSRYLVKRTGEKVFLECVQDMDHENMFWYRQDPGLGLRLIYFSYDVKMKEKGDIPEGYSVSREKKERFSLILESASTNQTSMYLCASSSTVPYEQYFGPGTRLTVT.

The sample holds a few counts of this clone. The rearrangement uses TRBV28 and TRBJ2-1; no definite D call. There are 13 residues in the CDR3. Germline V gives CDR1 MDHEN, CDR2 SYDVKM. The V end lost 3 bases, the J end lost 7 bases, and 10 bases lay between the germline ends. The CDR3 is CASSFRARNEQFF. The CDR3 DNA sequence: TGTGCCAGCAGTTTCCGAGCCCGAAATGAGCAGTTCTTC.

The J gene is TRBJ1-1, the V gene TRBV14; D ambiguous. The CDR3 contains 12 residues. V was clipped by 2 bases and J by 8 bases, with 9 bases between them. CDR1 is SGHDN, CDR2 FVKESK, per germline. CDR3 sequence: CASSQSLPEAFF. The CDR3 region has the DNA TGTGCCAGCAGCCAATCCCTACCCGAAGCTTTCTTT.